This TCR beta chain was captured in a study of T cells after yellow fever vaccination. Overall study findings and caveats: High-abundance clonotypes from the bulk population could contaminate FACS-sorted repertoires. Overall, a small share of clonotypes was seen in both CD4 and CD8 compartments.

Germline-derived CDR1 and CDR2 are SQVTM and ANQGSEA. The CDR3 is 12 residues long. V was clipped by 4 bases and J by 1 base, with 4 bases between them. TCRdb recomputed calls from the 5' RACE reads with MiXCR, one row per CDR3 protein. This table holds around 550,000 distinct CDR3 sequences, over 15% found once. The sample holds a few counts of this clonotype. Its cognate antigen is unknown. The material sequenced was PBMCs, taken 15 days after the yellow fever booster vaccination. J is TRBJ2-2 and V is TRBV29-1; D gene unclear. This clonotype originated in a man aged 25-45 years who received the YFV17D yellow fever vaccine. The CDR3: CSVAKNTGELFF. The CDR3 DNA follows: TGCAGCGTTGCCAAGAACACCGGGGAGCTGTTTTTT.